The 30 T cell receptor beta chains below all came from one sample that was sequenced in a study of tumor-infiltrating lymphocytes in primary liver carcinoma. The authors took blood RNA from unsorted whole blood and also extracted germline DNA. Total RNA (around 500 ng) served as template for TCR beta cDNA synthesis primed by a constant-region primer. It was through three nested multiplex PCR rounds of slightly modified ARM-PCR that TCR beta libraries arose. The first two PCR rounds used TRBV1-TRBV30 primers with a Cbeta primer, 10 cycles each. One entry per CDR3 protein results from TCRdb running MiXCR on the multiplex PCR reads. Of 300,000 to 350,000 distinct CDR3 sequences in the sample, around 60% were seen once. The sample taken for sequencing was peripheral blood. These receptors all come from a man in his forties or fifties with primary liver carcinoma and hepatitis B virus infection.

This clonotype was detected once. The junction does not match germline at one end; this may be a read error. This sequence joins TRBV7-8 and TRBJ2-2; D is possibly TRBD2 (7 bases). In germline, CDR1 is SGHVS, CDR2 FQNEAQ. The CDR3 length is 17 residues. The CDR3 coding sequence is TGTGCCAGCAGCCGACAACAGGGAGGGGGTTTCACCGGGAAGCTGTTTTTT. The encoded protein is CASSRQQGGGFTGKLFF. The full variable domain, its missing parts supplied by reference TRBV7-8 and TRBJ2-2, is GAGVSQSPRYKVAKRGQDVALRCDPISGHVSLFWYQQALGQGPEFLTYFQNEAQLDKSGLPSDRFFAERPEGSVSTLKIQRTQQEDSAVYLCASSRQQGGGFTGKLFFGEGSRLTVL.

This clonotype was detected many times. The CDR3 DNA sequence: TGTGCCAGCAGTTTAAGTAGCGGGGGCTCCTACGAGCAGTACTTC. This gives the protein CASSLSSGGSYEQYF. The chain couples TRBV12-3 or TRBV12-4 to TRBJ2-7; 9 bases align to TRBD2. V was clipped by 2 bases and J by 0 bases; unmatched bases: 2. This CDR3 has 15 amino acids.

The chain is built from TRBV11-2 and TRBJ2-7; 9 bases are a match to TRBD1. Losses at the gene ends were 8 bases for V and 9 bases for J; bases not matched to a gene: 17. This CDR3 spans 15 amino acids. Germline-derived CDR1 and CDR2 are SGHAT and FQNNGV. As DNA, the CDR3 is TGTGCCAGCTGTTCGGGGACAGGGATCTCCTGCGTGCAGTACTTC. It yields the protein CASCSGTGISCVQYF. The full variable domain, rest sourced from reference TRBV11-2 and TRBJ2-7, is EAGVAQSPRYKIIEKRQSVAFWCNPISGHATLYWYQQILGQGPKLLIQFQNNGVVDDSQLPKDRFSAERLKGVDSTLKIQPAKLEDSAVYLCASCSGTGISCVQYFGPGTRLTVT.

This clonotype occurred once. This may arise from a read error, as a much more abundant clone is one base away. This sequence joins TRBV4-1 and TRBJ2-1; D call uncertain. CDR3 length equals 16 residues. V lost 1 base to trimming and J lost 5 bases, with 15 bases between them. Germline V gives CDR1 MGHRA, CDR2 YSYEKL. The CDR3 reads CASSQGLFTEDNEQFF. In nucleotides, the CDR3 is TGCGCCAGCAGCCAAGGTTTATTCACAGAGGACAATGAGCAGTTCTTC.

DNA for the CDR3: TGTGCCAGCAGCACAGGAACCCTCTATGGCTACACCTTC. It yields the protein CASSTGTLYGYTF. The chain links TRBV28 to TRBJ1-2; D possibly corresponds to TRBD1 (5 bases). The germline gives CDR1 MDHEN, CDR2 SYDVKM. The CDR3 contains 13 residues. The V end lost 6 bases, the J end lost 4 bases, and 12 bases lay between the germline ends.

Details on this clonotype: A single base separates this from a much larger clone, so it may be a read error. The chain is built from TRBV4-1 and TRBJ2-1, with D tentatively TRBD1 (6 bases). In germline, CDR1 is MGHRA, CDR2 YSYEKL. The CDR3 consists of 15 residues. In nucleotides, the CDR3 is TGCGCCAGCGGCCAAACTGTACAGGGCAACAATGAGCAGTTCTTC. The encoded protein is CASGQTVQGNNEQFF.

Concerning this clonotype itself: An end of the junction differs from the germline gene, which may be a read error. The gene calls are TRBV11-2 and TRBJ1-1; 8 positions match TRBD1. The CDR3 consists of 14 residues. The germline CDR1 and CDR2 sequences are SGHAT and FQNNGV. The CDR3 sequence: CASILAGGIGEALF. The DNA of the CDR3 is TGTGCCAGCATCTTAGCAGGGGGCATCGGTGAAGCTCTCTTT.

Remarks on this clonotype: Sequence at one end of the junction differs from germline and may be a read error. V gene TRBV11-2 combines with J gene TRBJ2-6, with D possibly TRBD1 on 6 matching bases. Germline lookup yields CDR1 SGHAT and CDR2 FQNNGV. The CDR3 sequence is 15 residues long. This CDR3 reads CAGSRTGSEANVLTF. Written as DNA, the CDR3 is TGTGCCGGCAGCCGAACAGGGTCTGAGGCCAACGTCCTGACTTTC.

For this clonotype: One junction end disagrees with the germline gene, perhaps due to a read error. The chain combines TRBV11-2 with TRBJ2-1, with 8 bases that match TRBD2. The CDR3 is 15 amino acids. CDR1 and CDR2 from the germline V gene are SGHAT and FQNNGV. The CDR3 sequence: CARSISGTSYNEQFF. The CDR3 DNA sequence: TGTGCCAGGAGCATTAGCGGGACCTCCTATAATGAGCAGTTCTTC. The full variable domain, its missing parts supplied by reference TRBV11-2 and TRBJ2-1, is EAGVAQSPRYKIIEKRQSVAFWCNPISGHATLYWYQQILGQGPKLLIQFQNNGVVDDSQLPKDRFSAERLKGVDSTLKIQPAKLEDSAVYLCARSISGTSYNEQFFGPGTRLTVL.

The V and J genes are TRBV6-2 or TRBV6-3 and TRBJ2-7; 9 bases are a match to TRBD1. The CDR3 is 16 amino acids. Germline lookup yields CDR1 MNHEY and CDR2 SVGEGT. Germline trimming cut 1 base from V and 7 bases from J; bases unmatched to any gene: 11. CDR3: CASSYYPPTGGWEQYF. The CDR3 DNA reads as TGTGCCAGCAGTTACTACCCTCCGACAGGGGGATGGGAGCAGTACTTC.

Turning to this clonotype: The junction departs from the called germline gene at one end, perhaps through a read error. The V call is TRBV5-1, the J call TRBJ2-1; 14 positions match TRBD2. The germline V gene encodes CDR1 SGHRS and CDR2 YFSETQ. The CDR3 consists of 17 residues. The CDR3 is CASSLEGLAGVRNEHFF. CDR3 DNA sequence: TGCGCCAGCAGCTTGGAGGGACTAGCGGGAGTTCGGAATGAGCACTTCTTC.

This clonotype was counted between two and nine times. The chain combines TRBV10-3 with TRBJ2-1, with D possibly TRBD1 on 7 matching bases. The CDR3 has 14 residues. Trimming shortened V by 11 bases and J by 5 bases, and 19 bases separated the two germline ends. Germline CDR1 ENHRY, CDR2 SYGVKD. This chain's CDR3 is CASYTGDSNNEQFF. The CDR3 bases are TGTGCCTCATATACAGGGGACTCTAACAATGAGCAGTTCTTC.

For this clonotype: A much larger clonotype is one base distant, so this may be a read error. The chain carries TRBV13 and TRBJ2-5; TRBD1 matches 7 bases. The CDR3 totals 15 residues. Germline V gene data show CDR1 as PRHDT and CDR2 as FYEKMQ (reference sequence). CDR3 sequence: CASSSRQGLEETLYF. In DNA, the CDR3 is TGTGCCAGCAGCTCCAGACAGGGCTTGGAGGAGACCCTGTACTTC.

This clonotype appeared many times. The chain is built from TRBV29-1 and TRBJ2-5; D is unclear. V dropped 8 bases and J dropped 5 bases, with 15 bases sitting between them. Per the germline V gene, CDR1 is SQVTM and CDR2 is ANQGSEA. This CDR3 has 12 amino acids. CDR3 protein: CSTSDGVETQYF. In nucleotides, the CDR3 is TGCAGCACCTCAGATGGGGTGGAGACCCAGTACTTC. The full variable domain, rest sourced from reference TRBV29-1 and TRBJ2-5, is SAVISQKPSRDICQRGTSLTIQCQVDSQVTMMFWYRQQPGQSLTLIATANQGSEATYESGFVIDKFPISRPNLTFSTLTVSNMSPEDSSIYLCSTSDGVETQYFGPGTRLLVL.

This chain links TRBV6-1 with TRBJ1-5; tentatively, D is TRBD1 (6 bases). V lost 1 base to trimming and J lost 4 bases, with 14 bases between them. CDR1 MNHNS and CDR2 SASEGT come from the germline V gene. This CDR3 is built from 16 residues. The CDR3 here is CASSEDRVLRNQPQHF. Written as DNA, the CDR3 is TGTGCCAGCAGTGAAGACAGGGTTCTTAGGAATCAGCCCCAGCATTTT.

About this clonotype: A read error may produce the germline difference seen at one junction end. The chain recombines TRBV11-2 with TRBJ2-3; 10 positions match TRBD2. CDR1 is SGHAT and CDR2 is FQNNGV in the germline V gene. The CDR3 runs to 15 residues. The CDR3 spells CASSLGGLATGTQYF. In DNA form, the CDR3 reads TGTGCCAGTAGCTTAGGGGGACTAGCGACAGGTACGCAGTATTTT.

Comments on this clonotype: Being one base from a much bigger clone, this may be a read error. The rearrangement joins TRBV6-2 or TRBV6-3 to TRBJ2-7, with TRBD2 matching over 7 bases. The J call is doubtful: the DNA matches TRBJ2-1 better. CDR1 and CDR2 from the germline V gene are MNHEY and SVGEGT. The CDR3 totals 14 residues. CDR3 residues: CASNSPGRDYEQFF. The CDR3 bases are TGTGCCAGCAATTCACCGGGACGGGACTACGAGCAGTTCTTC.

This chain links TRBV11-2 with TRBJ1-2; no definite D call. This CDR3 comprises 15 residues. CDR1 is SGHAT, CDR2 FQNNGV, per germline. Trimming removed 0 bases at V and 4 bases at J, with 12 bases between. The CDR3 DNA is TGTGCCAGCAGCTTAGATCGAATGAACTGCTATGGCTACACCTTC. As protein: CASSLDRMNCYGYTF.

This clonotype was seen only once. Sequence at one end of the junction differs from germline and may be a read error. Here the CDR3 reads CASSQATSEYNEQFF. For the CDR3, the DNA is TGTGCCAGTAGCCAAGCGACTAGCGAGTACAATGAGCAGTTCTTC. The rearrangement links TRBV4-2 to TRBJ2-1, with 8 bases that match TRBD2. The CDR3 has 15 amino acids. Germline CDR1 is LGHNA and CDR2 is YNFKEQ.

Regarding this clonotype: An end of the junction differs from the germline gene, which may be a read error. The rearrangement uses TRBV12-3 or TRBV12-4 and TRBJ1-2, with D unresolved. The CDR3 totals 11 residues. The CDR3 DNA reads as TGTGTCAGCATCCGCGGCTATGGCTACACCTTC. Protein sequence: CVSIRGYGYTF.

About this clonotype itself: Since a much larger clone is just one base distant, this may be a read error. The chain is built from TRBV12-3 or TRBV12-4 and TRBJ2-7, with D hard to call. The CDR3 extends over 15 amino acids. This chain's CDR3 is CVSSFYGGRSYEQYF. The CDR3 coding sequence is TGTGTCAGCAGTTTTTATGGCGGCAGGTCCTACGAGCAGTACTTC.

As to this clonotype: An end of the junction does not agree with germline; a read error may underlie this. The chain carries TRBV11-2 and TRBJ2-5, with D perhaps TRBD2 (6 bases). The CDR3 spans 16 residues. Germline lookup yields CDR1 SGHAT and CDR2 FQNNGV. The CDR3 DNA is TGTACCAGCGGCCAAACTCCTGGCGGGGAGAAAGAGACCCAGTACTTC. Protein: CTSGQTPGGEKETQYF.

For this clonotype: A much larger clone differs by one base, so this may be a read error. The gene calls are TRBV6-1 and TRBJ1-2, with D perhaps matching TRBD1 (5 bases). Germline values: CDR1 MNHNS, CDR2 SASEGT. The CDR3 totals 14 residues. The CDR3 nucleotides are TGTGGCAGCAGTCCCACCCTCGACAGCCATGGCTACACCTTC. Translation: CGSSPTLDSHGYTF.

On this clonotype itself: This could be a read error, since a much larger clone is one nucleotide away. The chain couples TRBV12-3 or TRBV12-4 to TRBJ2-1; 9 bases align to TRBD2. The CDR3 spans 18 residues. The V segment lost 7 bases and the J segment 9 bases; nucleotides outside the gene matches: 22. The CDR3 reads CASTQSAGTSRRASEQFF. In nucleotides, the CDR3 is TGTGCCAGCACACAATCGGCCGGGACTAGCCGGAGGGCCAGTGAGCAGTTCTTC.

The table lists this clonotype with many counts. This chain links TRBV6-6 with TRBJ2-7; 7 bases align to TRBD1. The CDR3 length is 15 residues. CDR1 is MNHNY, CDR2 SVGAGI, per germline (reference sequence). V gave up 5 bases and J gave up 3 bases; unmatched junction bases: 10. CDR3 in amino acids: CASSPGVDRIYEQYF. In DNA, the CDR3 is TGTGCCAGCAGTCCTGGGGTGGACAGGATCTACGAGCAGTACTTC.

Worth noting for this clonotype: A read error is likely, as this CDR3 ends without the conserved phenylalanine or tryptophan. As DNA, the CDR3 is TGTGCCAGCAGCGATAGGGGCAATCTGGGGACTGGAGCTTTCCTT. Amino acid sequence: CASSDRGNLGTGAFL. The J gene is TRBJ1-1, the V gene TRBV5-4; weak D call: TRBD1 (5 bases). CDR1 is SGHNT, CDR2 YYREEE, per germline (reference sequence). CDR3 length: 15 residues.

With regard to this clonotype: This may arise from a read error, as a much more abundant clone is one base away. This rearrangement joins TRBV6-6 to TRBJ2-6; 8 bases are a match to TRBD1. Germline V CDR1 and CDR2: MNHNY, SVGAGI (reference sequence). The CDR3 has 19 amino acids. CDR3 protein: CAGSYLGTGHSSGANVLTF. The CDR3 bases are TGTGCCGGCAGTTACCTCGGGACAGGCCATTCCTCTGGGGCCAACGTCCTGACTTTC.

With regard to this clonotype: At one end, the junction sequence differs from germline, possibly due to a read error. This chain links TRBV30 with TRBJ2-1; the match to TRBD1 covers 8 bases. Germline loops: CDR1 GTSNPN, CDR2 SVGIG (reference sequence). The CDR3 runs to 13 residues. The CDR3 sequence is CAWNRQGNNGQFF. The CDR3 DNA sequence: TGTGCCTGGAATCGACAGGGGAACAATGGGCAGTTCTTC.

A word on this clonotype: Since no conserved phenylalanine or tryptophan closes the CDR3, a read error is the likely cause. The chain carries TRBV6-5 and TRBJ1-1; 10 bases line up with TRBD1. CDR1 and CDR2 from the germline V gene are MNHEY and SVGAGI. The CDR3 totals 18 residues. DNA for the CDR3: TGTACCAGCAGCTACTCCCCTCCGGGACAGGGGCCTAGGGTTGAAGCTTTCCTT. It yields the protein CTSSYSPPGQGPRVEAFL.

In this sample, this clonotype turned up once. This is likely a read error, given that the CDR3 carries no conserved phenylalanine or tryptophan at its end. The rearrangement joins TRBV11-3 to TRBJ2-4; tentatively, D is TRBD1 or TRBD2 (5 bases each). The CDR3 is 15 residues long. The germline CDR1 and CDR2 sequences are SGHNT and YENEEA. CDR3 nucleotide sequence: TGTGCCGGCAGCTTAGGAGAGGGGTACCAAAACATTCAGTACCTC. Encoded protein: CAGSLGEGYQNIQYL.